This TCR beta chain was sequenced for a study of beta chain features in type 1 diabetes. In regard to this clone: Its antigen is currently unknown.

There are 14 residues in the CDR3. The V and J ends lost 3 bases and 1 base respectively, with 6 bases between them. Germline CDR1 MDHEN, CDR2 SYDVKM. The whole isolated RNA underwent reverse transcription, so sequencing captured expressed TCRB transcripts. Sequencing was performed with immunoSEQ multiplex PCR; in TCRdb, only in-frame clones are kept and a portion is missing. The sample has roughly 230,000 clones, 11% seen once. Overall study findings and caveats: TCRB CDR3s from Type 1 diabetes patients were moderately but significantly shorter in all four CD4+ subsets. The naive, central memory and Treg TCRB repertoires of patients appeared to be more similar to one another than those of healthy donors.

The chain carries TRBV28 and TRBJ2-2; D is ambiguous. Sequencing was done on a sample of naive CD4+ T cells from blood. The source is a man aged 30-40 years with type 1 diabetes. For the CDR3, the DNA is TGTGCCAGCAGTTTGCACAAGAACACCGGGGAGCTGTTTTTT. Protein: CASSLHKNTGELFF.